This T cell receptor beta chain was identified in a study of blood T cell repertoires in COVID-19. Study-level information: T cells, B-cell-depleted T cells, or PBMCs provided the cDNA or gDNA that served as material.

This clone was observed a single time. The CDR3 totals 15 residues. CDR1 and CDR2 (germline): GTSNPN, SVGIG (reference sequence). Trimming at V came to 4 bases and at J to 0 bases, leaving 6 bases not matched to a gene. In Seattle, patients joined the study during active infection and were tracked longitudinally. Measured with immunoSEQ multiplex PCR; TCRdb has only the in-frame clones, and not every one. The data contain 300,000 to 400,000 clones, 88% of them seen just once; the ten biggest clones take up roughly 6.6%. The TCR comes from a woman in her 70s with COVID-19, enrolled during active disease. V is TRBV30 and J is TRBJ1-3, with 7 bases matching TRBD1. The sequencing input was peripheral blood. The CDR3 DNA sequence: TGTGCCTGGAAAAGGACAGGTTTCTCTGGAAACACCATATATTTT. This sequence encodes CAWKRTGFSGNTIYF.